This is a list of T cell receptor beta chains from one sample in a study of blood T cell repertoires in COVID-19. Clones were read by immunoSEQ multiplex PCR, and TCRdb kept only the in-frame ones, dropping some. Here the sample spans fewer than 350,000 clones, 85% being singletons. The sample consisted of PBMCs or T cells enriched from blood (not recorded which). Every receptor here comes from a woman between 25 and 40 years old who had been exposed to COVID-19. Each CDR3 is given with its conserved first and last residue. A D gene is named only where the DNA matches it firmly. Not every row has a clone size; where given, it reads once, few, many or a size class.

v_gene	abundance	d_gene	len	j_gene	CDR3aa	CDR3nt
TRBV9	NA	NA	15	TRBJ2-3	CASSVVSGGTDTQYF	TGTGCCAGCAGCGTAGTTTCGGGTGGCACAGATACGCAGTATTTT
TRBV13	NA	TRBD1	16	TRBJ1-6	CASSLGRRGYGSPLHF	TGTGCCAGCAGCTTAGGACGCAGGGGGTACGGTTCACCCCTCCACTTT
TRBV2	NA	TRBD1	14	TRBJ1-4	CASSGDRGREKLFF	TGTGCCAGCAGTGGAGACAGGGGGCGAGAAAAACTGTTTTTT
TRBV18	NA	TRBD1	17	TRBJ2-1	CASSPSPGTGIPGEQFF	TGTGCCAGCTCACCGTCACCCGGGACAGGTATTCCCGGGGAGCAGTTCTTC
TRBV4-1	NA	NA	15	TRBJ1-1	CASSQERLTNTEAFF	TGCGCCAGCAGCCAAGAGAGGCTGACGAACACTGAAGCTTTCTTT
TRBV27	NA	NA	14	TRBJ2-7	CASRYSGTSYEQYF	TGTGCCAGCAGATATAGCGGAACCTCCTACGAGCAGTACTTC
TRBV3-1/TRBV3-2	NA	TRBD2	17	TRBJ2-1	CASRKRLAGGSYNEQFF	TGTGCCAGCAGAAAGAGACTAGCGGGTGGCTCCTACAATGAGCAGTTCTTC
TRBV5-1	once	NA	12	TRBJ2-1	CASSLAGAVGFF	TGCGCCAGCAGCTTGGCCGGAGCCGTCGGTTTCTTC
TRBV4-1	NA	TRBD1	15	TRBJ1-5	CASSQATGNNQPQHF	TGCGCCAGCAGCCAAGCGACAGGGAACAATCAGCCCCAGCATTTT
TRBV7-2	NA	TRBD1	14	TRBJ1-2	CASSLGGQGYGYTF	TGTGCCAGCAGCTTAGGAGGACAGGGCTATGGCTACACCTTC
TRBV2	NA	TRBD1	15	TRBJ1-2	CASSGTGTGGYGYTF	TGTGCCAGCAGTGGAACCGGGACAGGGGGGTATGGCTACACCTTC
TRBV10-1	NA	TRBD2	17	TRBJ2-1	CASSESASGGPYNEQFF	TGCGCCAGCAGTGAGTCGGCTAGCGGGGGCCCCTACAATGAGCAGTTCTTC
TRBV28	NA	TRBD2	14	TRBJ2-5	CASKLAGVQETQYF	TGTGCCAGCAAACTAGCGGGAGTCCAAGAGACCCAGTACTTC
TRBV30	NA	TRBD2	18	TRBJ2-1	CAWRGLAGESASVNEQFF	TGTGCCTGGAGGGGACTAGCGGGAGAAAGTGCTTCTGTTAATGAGCAGTTCTTC
TRBV20-1	NA	NA	13	TRBJ1-1	CSACGQENTEAFF	TGCAGTGCTTGTGGGCAGGAGAACACTGAAGCTTTCTTT
TRBV4-1	NA	TRBD1	17	TRBJ1-5	CASSQEGTGGGRQPQHF	TGCGCCAGCAGCCAAGAAGGAACAGGGGGCGGGCGTCAGCCCCAGCATTTT
TRBV5-8	NA	NA	18	TRBJ2-1	CASSDEASGLGPYNEQFF	TGTGCCAGCAGCGACGAGGCGTCGGGACTGGGCCCCTACAATGAGCAGTTCTTC
TRBV18	NA	TRBD1	16	TRBJ1-1	CASSPGTGGRLTEAFF	TGTGCCAGCTCACCGGGAACAGGGGGCCGGCTCACTGAAGCTTTCTTT
TRBV5-4	NA	NA	16	TRBJ2-7	CASSPGTSSISYEQYF	TGTGCCAGCAGCCCCGGGACATCTAGTATTTCCTACGAGCAGTACTTC
TRBV28	once	TRBD1	17	TRBJ1-3	CASSSTQGAASGNTIYF	TGTGCCAGCAGCTCGACTCAGGGGGCGGCCTCTGGAAACACCATATATTTT
TRBV10-3	NA	NA	15	TRBJ2-6	CAISSQGTGANVLTF	TGTGCCATCAGCTCACAGGGTACCGGGGCCAACGTCCTGACTTTC
TRBV7-3	once	TRBD2	16	TRBJ2-3	CASSLGLAGGVDTQYF	TGTGCCAGCAGCTTAGGTCTAGCGGGGGGAGTAGATACGCAGTATTTT
TRBV10-3	NA	NA	13	TRBJ1-2	CAISDPRLYGYTF	TGTGCCATCAGTGACCCTCGTCTCTATGGCTACACCTTC